This T cell receptor (beta chain) was identified during a study of cytomegalovirus exposure and HLA in healthy donors (dated by TCRdb to 2016 to 2017). Regarding the study in general: An earlier analysis of 587 of the donors reported 250 to 300 Gb of sequence data and 117 million unique TCR beta sequences obtained from around 190 million T cells. Approximately 310 gigabases of sequencing data and approximately 84 million unique TCR sequences were included in an early release covering several hundred HLA-typed donors. Among the roughly 400 genotyped donors, more than 70% belonged to the genetic ancestry cluster associated with self-reported Caucasian donors. The study was designed to test whether signatures of past pathogen exposure could be identified by cataloging public T cell receptors. The study profiled the T cell repertoires of 500 to 800 subjects by immunosequencing and related them to cytomegalovirus serostatus. Besides the first cohort of around 670 subjects, a separate validation cohort made up of 120 different subjects was used. The study combined high-throughput TCR immunosequencing, statistical association of individual TCRs with disease status, and machine learning to predict cytomegalovirus infection status. A later analysis re-analyzed previously published TCR beta repertoires from 500 to 700 donors and added high-resolution HLA genotyping to study TCR occurrence patterns. Rather than using new phenotypic data, the later analysis identified candidate immune exposures from TCR beta sequences and from how often those sequences occurred across donors. An earlier analysis of approximately 500 of the donors applied high-throughput TCR beta sequencing to assess whether each TCR beta V gene segment acted as functional or pseudogenic. Donor age, sex, ethnicity and CMV serostatus were compiled alongside the repertoire data. In a later genetic analysis, genome-wide SNP genotypes for 398 of the 666 donors were used, and that subset was treated as a discovery cohort. Every repertoire in the discovery cohort had been generated on one and the same sequencing platform. HLA typing covered class I and class II loci at four-digit resolution. The number of donors typed differed by locus, with 629-630 for A, B, C, DRB1 and DQB1, over 500 for DQA1, nearly 610 for DPA1, and around 460 for DPB1. Roughly 5 DR-DQ haplotypes were handled as single units for association and clustering, since linkage in the cohort was strong. Among about 360 genotyped donors of the cohort, an average of about 240,000 unique TCR beta nucleotide sequences were sequenced per donor, around 18% of them non-productive. Paper-wide results and their limitations: According to a later analysis, TCR association rates differed among HLA loci, with DRB1 alleles showing the most associated TCRs and HLA-C alleles showing the fewest. The study gave a list of around 170 TCR beta chains associated with cytomegalovirus. A further reported finding was that TCR beta sequences accurately predicted the HLA-A and HLA-B alleles for most subjects in the first cohort. In a later genetic analysis, a missense DCLRE1C variant was associated with V-gene and J-gene trimming of TCR beta chains, and the association was replicated in an independent cohort. According to a later analysis, most CMV-associated TCR beta chains appeared to be HLA-restricted, and the HLA associations seemed to be driven largely by CMV exposure. Roughly uniform sequencing depth across donors was assumed in presence/absence analyses, although this assumption may not hold. In an earlier analysis of 587 of the donors, most TCR beta V segments appeared in productive rearrangements about 87% or about 30% of the time, broadly matching IMGT annotations. According to a later genetic analysis, donors in an Asian-associated ancestry cluster had fewer N-insertions in productive TCRs than the approximately 710-donor mean. Because the 87-base-pair reads could not distinguish some IMGT-functional V segments, including TRBV6-2 and TRBV6-3, those segments were excluded. In vitro tests confirmed that a few of the cytomegalovirus-associated TCR beta chains recognize cytomegalovirus antigens. A group of highly shared sequence variants was considered likely to be a technical artifact of the sequencing pipeline. In a later analysis, HLA-associated TCR beta chains showed more clonal expansion and lower generation probabilities than non-associated chains that were equally common. Across donors, most TCR sequences were observed very rarely, whereas some public TCRs were present in many individuals. A later analysis reported that several top co-occurrence clusters appeared linked to parvovirus B19, influenza, CMV and Epstein-Barr virus. Correlated functional status among segregating V segments might be attributable to linkage disequilibrium, but an unknown experimental factor could not be ruled out. Because some donors lacked HLA typing at each locus, the association tests relied only on the typed subset. In a later analysis, some 18,000 TCR beta sequences were associated with specific HLA alleles at a false discovery rate of 0.05. Cytomegalovirus status was reported to be diagnosed by the classifier with high specificity and sensitivity in both the original and validation cohorts. When HLA alleles, especially DR and DQ, strongly co-occurred, attributing TCR associations to individual alleles was difficult. Only TCR beta chains were sequenced in this cohort, and the absence of alpha or paired-chain data limited detectable features. The only immune exposure information available for the cohort was CMV serostatus. Some 16 rarely observed V segments, including chromosome 9 orphons, were excluded from the earlier analysis of some 590 of the donors because counts were too low. The authors suggested that the approach could potentially be generalized to other disease states and immunological phenotypes.

The V end gives up 7 bases and the J end 7 bases, leaving 6 bases in the junction not matched to a gene. Including the terminal cysteine and phenylalanine, the CDR3 comprises 12 residues. The sequence is cut down to CDR3 DNA, 36 bases in frame from base 1. The CDR1 and CDR2 encoded by the germline V gene are SQVTM and ANQGSEA. In total, roughly 670 healthy bone marrow donors made up the cohort. Cohort members were all nominally healthy when sampled, although unrecorded immune exposures were likely present. The donor was CMV seronegative and belonged to the group of around 350 seronegative cohort members. A peripheral blood sample was provided by each donor, and peripheral blood mononuclear cells were used for TCR beta sequencing. Genomic DNA was extracted from the blood cell samples with the Qiagen DNeasy Blood Extraction Kit. Library prep was done by the immunoSEQ multiplex PCR assay. The multiplex PCR relied on a mix of 60 forward primers for TCR Vbeta segments and 13 reverse primers for TCR Jbeta segments. A multiplex PCR assay on genomic DNA amplified the CDR3 region of rearranged TCR beta genes. The Illumina HiSeq System was used to sequence the amplified TCR beta libraries as 87-base-pair reads. As for the original processing: Across the 670 or so repertoires, a later analysis counted approximately 75 million unique TCR beta chains, 9 million to 14 million of which were shared by at least two donors. To remove PCR and sequencing errors, raw reads were error-corrected and collapsed into unique sequences using a nearest-neighbor algorithm that merged closely related sequences. Alignment of CDR3 sequences to IMGT reference sequences was used to assign V, D and J gene segments. For a sequence to be retained, at least a six-nucleotide match to both a V gene segment and a J gene segment was required. A rearrangement was called productive if the CDR3 had no stop codons and remained in frame with V and J, and every other rearrangement was called non-productive. CDR3 was defined by IMGT convention, running from the second conserved V-encoded cysteine to the conserved J-encoded phenylalanine. The earlier analysis of 550 to 650 of the donors excluded any sequence lacking an unambiguous match to a single V gene segment. In an earlier analysis of 450 to 700 of the donors, V segments were called functional above 56.7% productive rearrangements and were called segregating when the between-donor standard deviation exceeded 5%. A statistical classification framework was built for diagnosing cytomegalovirus status from the catalog of TCR beta chain sequences. In a later analysis, TCR nucleotide sequences were compared against IMGT/GENE-DB human TR gene sequences so that V and J genes could be assigned. Using the TCRdist pipeline, a later analysis assigned CDR3 sequences along with most-parsimonious VDJ recombination scenarios. A later analysis defined each TCR beta chain by its CDR3 amino acid sequence plus V-gene family, and excluded reads lacking a unique V-gene family. As a way to deal with suspected cross-contamination and a sequencing artifact, a later analysis dropped 592 nucleotide sequences that were highly shared and had low generation probability. For each public chain, a later analysis derived a clonal expansion index from normalized ranks of inferred template counts within each repertoire. In a later analysis, generation probabilities were computed using a VDJ recombination model fitted to out-of-frame rearrangements, and the results were checked against IGoR. In a later analysis, hypergeometric tests were used to score TCR-TCR, TCR-HLA and TCR-CMV co-occurrence, with a repertoire-size bias correction applied to TCR pairs. False discovery rates were estimated in a later analysis by permuting HLA or CMV assignments 20 times. In a later analysis, co-occurring TCRs were grouped with DBSCAN, and TCRdist sequence similarity was added when clustering was performed within HLA-allele-positive subsets. Co-occurrence clustering excluded repertoires with fewer than 30,000 or more than 120,000 public chains, plus five with anomalous nucleotide sharing. TCRdb mirrors the immuneACCESS table, restricted to in-frame sequences. Some clones are absent from its copies; in checked studies, under half trace to an unresolved V gene, and the reason for the others is unknown. V and J calls and clone size follow that table, whereas D and trimming were derived from the DNA. The sample table records around 150,000 clones; nearly 80% of these occur just once. 2.2% of the sample goes to the ten largest clones.

Details on this clone: What antigen it recognizes has not been identified. No base-level quality is on record; no much larger clone is a single base apart.

Specimen: PBMCs. Here the chain combines TRBV29-1 and TRBJ1-4; the junction holds 7 bases that match TRBD1. The sequence was obtained from a man aged 30 to 39 in good health and CMV-seronegative. The DNA is as follows: TGCAGCGCTGGGACAGCCGGTGAAAAACTGTTTTTT. Its protein product is CSAGTAGEKLFF.